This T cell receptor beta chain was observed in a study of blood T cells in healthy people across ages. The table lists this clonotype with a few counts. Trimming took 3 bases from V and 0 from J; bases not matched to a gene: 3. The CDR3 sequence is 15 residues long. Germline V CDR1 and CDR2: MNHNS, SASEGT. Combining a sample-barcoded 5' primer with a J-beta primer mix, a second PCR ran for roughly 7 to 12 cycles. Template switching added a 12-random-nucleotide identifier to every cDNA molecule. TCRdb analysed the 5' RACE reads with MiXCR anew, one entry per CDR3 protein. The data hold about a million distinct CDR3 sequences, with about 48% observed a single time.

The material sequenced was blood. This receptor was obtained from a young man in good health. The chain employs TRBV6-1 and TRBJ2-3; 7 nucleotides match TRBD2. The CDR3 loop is CASSDGGFSTDTQYF. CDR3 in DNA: TGTGCCAGCAGTGACGGGGGGTTCAGCACAGATACGCAGTATTTT.